The 26 T cell receptor beta chains given below trace back to one sample, sequenced in a study of blood T cell repertoires in COVID-19. The repertoire was sequenced with immunoSEQ multiplex PCR; TCRdb's copy has only in-frame clones and lacks some. The table has about 360,000 clones, around 87% seen once. The sample was peripheral blood. All receptors come from a human donor in a cohort sampled during active COVID-19.

This chain connects TRBV5-4 to TRBJ2-7; weak D call: TRBD2 (6 bases). CDR3 length: 13 amino acids. CDR1 is SGHNT and CDR2 is YYREEE in the germline V gene (reference sequence). V lost 4 bases to trimming and J lost 6 bases, with 14 bases between them. The chain's CDR3 is CASSHELASEQYF. CDR3 nucleotide sequence: TGTGCCAGCAGCCACGAACTAGCAAGCGAGCAGTACTTC.

The chain links TRBV11-1 to TRBJ2-5; no clear D. This CDR3 has 11 residues. In germline, CDR1 is SGHAT, CDR2 FQDESV (reference sequence). V was cut by 6 bases and J by 2 bases, with 4 bases left in between. The chain's CDR3 is CASSQQETQYF. As DNA, the CDR3 is TGTGCCAGCAGTCAACAAGAGACCCAGTACTTC.

This chain joins TRBV7-8 and TRBJ1-4, with 8 bases aligning to TRBD1. V dropped 1 base and J dropped 9; count of bases not matched to a gene: 16. This CDR3 spans 18 amino acids. Germline V gene sequence: CDR1 SGHVS, CDR2 FQNEAQ. The DNA for the CDR3 is TGTGCCAGCAGCTTAGTTTATGGGGACGGACAGGGCATACAAAAACTGTTTTTT. Amino acids: CASSLVYGDGQGIQKLFF.

This sequence joins TRBV5-1 and TRBJ2-7, with D perhaps matching TRBD1 (6 bases). The V end lost 3 bases, the J end lost 0 bases, and 10 bases lay between the germline ends. There are 14 residues in the CDR3. Per germline, CDR1 SGHRS and CDR2 YFSETQ. DNA for the CDR3: TGCGCCAGCAGCTCGAGGGACACCTCCTACGAGCAGTACTTC. Translation: CASSSRDTSYEQYF.

The V and J genes are TRBV19 and TRBJ1-6; the match to TRBD1 covers 7 bases. The germline CDR1 and CDR2 sequences are LNHDA and SQIVND (reference sequence). This CDR3 spans 17 amino acids. The V segment lost 5 bases and the J segment 7 bases; nucleotides outside the gene matches: 14. The CDR3 spells CASSRRNRGPNNSPLHF. CDR3 nucleotide sequence: TGTGCCAGTAGTCGGAGGAACAGGGGCCCAAACAATTCACCCCTCCACTTT.

The V call is TRBV6-6, the J call TRBJ1-5, with 9 nucleotides matching TRBD1. CDR3 size: 15 residues. Germline trimming cut 5 bases from V and 2 bases from J; bases unmatched to any gene: 4. The V gene's germline CDR1 is MNHNY and CDR2 SVGAGI (reference sequence). The CDR3 nucleotides are TGTGCCAGCAGTCCCCGGACAGGGGGCAATCAGCCCCAGCATTTT. Translation gives CASSPRTGGNQPQHF.

This chain joins TRBV19 and TRBJ1-2; 8 positions match TRBD1. Germline V CDR1 and CDR2: LNHDA, SQIVND (reference sequence). The ends lost 6 bases at V and 7 bases at J; junction bases unmatched: 13. The CDR3 covers 15 residues. CDR3 sequence: CASRVEDRAMVGYTF. For the CDR3, the DNA is TGTGCCAGTAGGGTTGAGGACAGGGCGATGGTTGGCTACACCTTC.

Only one count was recorded for this clone. This rearrangement joins TRBV2 to TRBJ1-1; D may be TRBD1 (6 bases). V was pared by 8 bases and J by 6 bases, with 13 bases between. Germline CDR1 SNHLY, CDR2 FYNNEI. This CDR3 comprises 12 residues. CDR3 region: CASPGHVPEAFF. In DNA form, the CDR3 reads TGTGCCAGCCCGGGACATGTCCCTGAAGCTTTCTTT.

The chain couples TRBV12-3 or TRBV12-4 to TRBJ2-5; D is unclear. There are 13 residues in the CDR3. V dropped 4 bases and J dropped 5 bases, with 11 bases sitting between them. The CDR3 nucleotides are TGTGCCAGCAGTTCCGAGGATTGGGAGACCCAGTACTTC. Encoded protein: CASSSEDWETQYF.

The V call is TRBV27, the J call TRBJ2-2, with TRBD1 matching over 7 bases. The germline CDR1 and CDR2 sequences are MNHEY and SMNVEV (reference sequence). The CDR3 extends over 14 amino acids. V was clipped by 5 bases and J by 4 bases; unmatched bases: 4. CDR3 nucleotides: TGTGCCAGCAGTCCCCGACAGGGCACCGGGGAGCTGTTTTTT. Protein: CASSPRQGTGELFF.

The chain joins TRBV11-2 to TRBJ2-3; D possibly corresponds to TRBD2 (5 bases). Trimming removed 1 base from V and 0 bases from J, with 8 bases in between. The germline CDR1 and CDR2 sequences are SGHAT and FQNNGV. CDR3 length: 15 residues. The CDR3 region is CASSLVARSTDTQYF. CDR3 bases: TGTGCCAGCAGCTTAGTAGCGCGCAGCACAGATACGCAGTATTTT.

In its sample, this clone was seen once. The genes are TRBV9 and TRBJ2-1; 10 positions match TRBD2. Trimming took 0 bases from V and 8 from J; bases not matched to a gene: 5. Germline lookup yields CDR1 SGDLS and CDR2 YYNGEE. This CDR3 region has 15 residues. For the CDR3, the DNA is TGTGCCAGCAGCGTAGGGGGACTAGCGAACCATGAGCAGTTCTTC. Its protein is CASSVGGLANHEQFF.

This clone was counted once. J is TRBJ2-3 and V is TRBV11-3; TRBD1 matches 7 bases. V lost 3 bases to trimming and J lost 2 bases; unmatched junction nucleotides: 5. The CDR3 contains 15 residues. The germline gives CDR1 SGHNT, CDR2 YENEEA. CDR3 region: CASSLRTGDTDTQYF. The CDR3 DNA follows: TGTGCCAGCAGCTTGAGGACAGGAGACACAGATACGCAGTATTTT.

This clone appeared once. The chain combines TRBV30 with TRBJ2-1; the match to TRBD2 covers 7 bases. Trimming took 5 bases from V and 4 from J; bases not matched to a gene: 2. Germline assignment: CDR1 GTSNPN and CDR2 SVGIG (reference sequence). The CDR3 spans 12 residues. The CDR3 nucleotides read TGTGCCTGGGTGGGGGGGTACAATGAGCAGTTCTTC. It codes for CAWVGGYNEQFF.

The genes are TRBV28 and TRBJ2-3, with TRBD1 as a possible D gene (5 bases). V was cut by 5 bases and J by 2 bases, with 11 bases left in between. Germline V gives CDR1 MDHEN, CDR2 SYDVKM. The CDR3 runs to 14 residues. CDR3 protein: CASSGADTTDTQYF. The CDR3 nucleotides are TGTGCCAGCAGTGGGGCAGATACCACAGATACGCAGTATTTT.

The chain joins TRBV29-1 to TRBJ2-3; 8 bases align to TRBD2. The CDR3 runs 16 residues. Losses at the gene ends were 1 base for V and 0 bases for J; bases not matched to a gene: 6. From germline, CDR1 is SQVTM and CDR2 ANQGSEA. The CDR3 sequence: CSVEGASGGSTDTQYF. The DNA for the CDR3 is TGCAGCGTTGAAGGAGCAAGCGGGGGTAGCACAGATACGCAGTATTTT.

This sequence joins TRBV5-4 and TRBJ2-3, with a possible D match to TRBD1 (5 bases). This CDR3 is 14 amino acids long. Trimming pared 3 bases from V and 4 bases from J, leaving 12 bases between. CDR1 and CDR2 from the germline V gene are SGHNT and YYREEE (reference sequence). CDR3 in DNA: TGTGCCAGCAGCTCCCAACAGGATTCAGATACGCAGTATTTT. It encodes CASSSQQDSDTQYF. Combining the CDR3 with reference TRBV5-4 and TRBJ2-3 gives the whole variable domain ETGVTQSPTHLIKTRGQQVTLRCSSQSGHNTVSWYQQALGQGPQFIFQYYREEENGRGNFPPRFSGLQFPNYSSELNVNALELDDSALYLCASSSQQDSDTQYFGPGTRLTVL.

This clone was counted only a few times. The chain uses TRBV4-1 and TRBJ2-1; a possible D gene is TRBD1 (5 bases). This CDR3 is 15 amino acids long. CDR1 is MGHRA and CDR2 is YSYEKL in the germline V gene. Trimming took off 1 base at V and 8 bases at J, with 15 bases between the two ends. Here the CDR3 DNA reads TGCGCCAGCAGCCAAGGAAGTAGGGGCGTCGATGAGCAGTTCTTC. It encodes CASSQGSRGVDEQFF.

The chain employs TRBV7-8 and TRBJ2-2; 10 positions match TRBD2. Trimming removed 2 bases from V and 4 bases from J; junction bases left unmatched: 4. CDR3 length equals 16 residues. Germline CDR1 is SGHVS and CDR2 is FQNEAQ. For the CDR3, the DNA is TGTGCCAGCAGCTTACGGCTAGCGGGAGTCACCGGGGAGCTGTTTTTT. Amino acid sequence: CASSLRLAGVTGELFF.

The chain employs TRBV12-3 or TRBV12-4 and TRBJ1-1; D perhaps matches TRBD1 (6 bases). The CDR3 has 13 residues. V was cut by 6 bases and J by 1 base, with 9 bases left in between. The CDR3 bases are TGTGCCAGCAGGACAGGAAGGAACACTGAAGCTTTCTTT. Translating gives CASRTGRNTEAFF.

The gene calls are TRBV6-5 and TRBJ2-3; 9 nucleotides align to TRBD2. Trimming took 7 bases from V and 3 from J; bases not matched to a gene: 8. The CDR3 is 15 amino acids. CDR1 is MNHEY, CDR2 SVGAGI, per germline. CDR3: CASNWGAGGTDTQYF. In DNA, the CDR3 is TGTGCCAGCAATTGGGGAGCGGGAGGAACAGATACGCAGTATTTT.

The V call is TRBV2, the J call TRBJ1-1; TRBD1 might be the D (6 bases). Germline-derived CDR1 and CDR2 are SNHLY and FYNNEI. The CDR3 is 13 amino acids. The ends were cut back, 6 bases at V and 1 base at J, with 9 bases in the middle. The DNA for the CDR3 is TGTGCCAGCAGCGAACAGGGGAACACTGAAGCTTTCTTT. Encoded protein: CASSEQGNTEAFF.

The V and J genes are TRBV11-2 and TRBJ2-7, with a possible D match to TRBD1 (5 bases). The CDR3 runs 13 residues. Trimming cost V 5 bases and J 3 bases, with 11 bases left between them. Germline V CDR1 and CDR2: SGHAT, FQNNGV. The CDR3 sequence is CASSPDIFYEQYF. CDR3 nucleotide sequence: TGTGCCAGCAGCCCGGACATATTCTACGAGCAGTACTTC.

This chain joins TRBV4-1 and TRBJ2-2, with D unresolved. The CDR3 loop spans 17 amino acids. In germline, CDR1 is MGHRA, CDR2 YSYEKL. Deletions cut 4 bases from V and 1 base from J, with 16 bases between. The CDR3 sequence is CASSRGTSLLNTGELFF. CDR3 nucleotide sequence: TGCGCCAGCAGCCGCGGAACCTCCTTATTGAACACCGGGGAGCTGTTTTTT.

This rearrangement joins TRBV10-1 to TRBJ2-3; D is uncertain. V lost 9 bases to trimming and J lost 8 bases, with 6 bases between them. Per the germline V gene, CDR1 is WNHNN and CDR2 is SYGVQD (reference sequence). The CDR3 sequence is 9 residues long. The CDR3 reads CASTTTQYF. The CDR3 DNA is TGCGCCAGTACTACTACGCAGTATTTT.

This chain links TRBV2 with TRBJ1-2, with D maybe TRBD1 (6 bases). CDR1 SNHLY and CDR2 FYNNEI come from the germline V gene. V shed 4 bases and J shed 6 bases, with 15 bases lying between them. The CDR3 is 14 residues long. CDR3 DNA: TGTGCCAGCAGTGTGGAGACAGGCCTAAATGGCTACACCTTC. Protein: CASSVETGLNGYTF. The whole variable domain, filled in from reference TRBV2 and TRBJ1-2, reads EPEVTQTPSHQVTQMGQEVILRCVPISNHLYFYWYRQILGQKVEFLVSFYNNEISEKSEIFDDQFSVERPDGSNFTLKIRSTKLEDSAMYFCASSVETGLNGYTFGSGTRLTVV.